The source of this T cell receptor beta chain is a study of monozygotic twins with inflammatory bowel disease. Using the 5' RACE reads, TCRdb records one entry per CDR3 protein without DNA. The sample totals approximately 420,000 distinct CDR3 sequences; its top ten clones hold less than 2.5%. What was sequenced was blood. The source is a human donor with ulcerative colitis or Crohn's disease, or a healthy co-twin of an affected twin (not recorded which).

The CDR3 spells CASSPGQTNTGELFF. The rearrangement uses TRBV18 and TRBJ2-2; with no DNA, the TCRdb D assignment of TRBD1 cannot be verified. Germline values: CDR1 KGHSH, CDR2 LQKENI. The CDR3 is 15 amino acids.